The present TCR beta chain was sequenced within a study of shared clonotypes between healthy human individuals. Whole-study findings and limits: A handful of donors showed sharing of 4.5% to 5% of naive CD4 clonotypes. Memory subsets had estimated richness that was generally smaller than that of naive subsets.

Notes on this clone: The antigen is undetermined.

The CDR3 is 15 amino acids. Looked up from germline, CDR1 is MNHEY and CDR2 is SMNVEV (reference sequence). J lost 3 bases, V lost 2 bases, and 6 bases had no gene match. Naive CD8 populations comprised CD45RO-negative cells positively selected for CCR7, excluding terminally differentiated effector memory CD45RA+ cells. Repertoires were generated with immunoSEQ multiplex PCR, while TCRdb's copy carries only in-frame clones and drops some. There are about 2.2 million clones in the sample; under 95% occur only once, and 1.5% to 2% lies in the top ten. The sequence was obtained from a man between 18 and 35 years old in good health. Some clones in this sample may be carry-over from other donors' samples. The rearrangement links TRBV27 to TRBJ2-7; TRBD1 agrees at 8 bases. Specimen: naive CD8+ T cells from PBMCs. The CDR3: CASSLGRGLHYEQYF. In DNA, the CDR3 is TGTGCCAGCAGTTTAGGCAGGGGGCTACACTACGAGCAGTACTTC.